Listed below are T cell receptor beta chains from one sample, sequenced in a study of post-analysis software for immune sequencing data. A single record per CDR3 protein comes from TCRdb applying MiXCR to the PCR reads. Among fewer than 850,000 distinct CDR3 sequences, about half were seen once, and the ten largest hold approximately 4.4%. Material for sequencing was blood. Receptors originate from a girl aged 10 to 17 with multiple sclerosis. The CDR3 runs from the conserved cysteine through the conserved F or W. The order of the fields is J gene, V gene, D gene, clone size, CDR3 DNA, CDR3 protein. A D gene is named only where the DNA matches it firmly. Clone size, where shown, is once, few, many, or a class for clones that have expanded.

>TRBJ2-5|TRBV27|.|.
TGTGCCAGCAGTCCCAATCGGGGAGAGACCCAGTACTTC
CASSPNRGETQYF
>TRBJ2-1|TRBV3-1|TRBD2|.
TGTGCCAGCACCCGAACTAGCGGGGACTCCTACAATGAGCAGTTCTTC
CASTRTSGDSYNEQFF
>TRBJ2-7|TRBV2|TRBD2|.
TGTGCCAGCAGTGAAGCCTACAAGGGACTAGCGGGAGTCTACGAGCAGTACTTC
CASSEAYKGLAGVYEQYF
>TRBJ2-3|TRBV12-3/TRBV12-4|TRBD2|.
TGTGCCAGCAGTCCTAGCGGGTTCGGAGCAGATATGCAGTATTTT
CASSPSGFGADMQYF
>TRBJ2-7|TRBV6-5|.|few
TGTGCCAGCAGCGGATCGGGCCACCGCTCCTACGAGCAGTACTTC
CASSGSGHRSYEQYF
>TRBJ1-1|TRBV4-1|.|once
TGCGCCAGCAGCCATGGCGACGGACGTACTGAAGCTTTCTTT
CASSHGDGRTEAFF
>TRBJ2-4|TRBV7-9|TRBD1|.
TGTGCCAGCAGCTTAGAAGGACAGGTTATAGCCAAAAACATTCAGTACTTC
CASSLEGQVIAKNIQYF
>TRBJ1-1|TRBV9|.|once
TGTGCCAGCAGCGTAGATGTGGGTACCACTGAAGCTTTCTTT
CASSVDVGTTEAFF
>TRBJ2-3|TRBV4-2|.|.
TGTGCCAGCAGGACCGGGCTTAGCACAGATACGCAGTATTTT
CASRTGLSTDTQYF
>TRBJ2-1|TRBV9|TRBD2|few
TGTGCCAGCAGCGTAGCACTAGCGGGGTACAATGAGCAGTTCTTC
CASSVALAGYNEQFF
>TRBJ2-7|TRBV9|TRBD2|few
TGTGCCAGCAGCCGGGACTACACAGCCTTCGAGCAGTACTTC
CASSRDYTAFEQYF
>TRBJ2-7|TRBV27|.|.
TGTGCCAGCAGTTTATCGCGGGAGCCGGGACAGAGCCACGAGCAGTACTTC
CASSLSREPGQSHEQYF
>TRBJ1-6|TRBV7-2|.|.
TGTGCCAGCAGCTTATCCGACCCCTCAAATTCACCCCTCCACTTT
CASSLSDPSNSPLHF
>TRBJ2-7|TRBV7-6|.|many
TGTGCCAGCAGCTTAGTGGCGGGATTAGACTACGAGCAGTACTTC
CASSLVAGLDYEQYF
>TRBJ2-7|TRBV9|TRBD2|.
TGTGCCAGCAGCGTAGCGGGACTAGCGGTTCACGAGCAGTACTTC
CASSVAGLAVHEQYF
>TRBJ2-1|TRBV20-1|.|.
TGCAGTGCTAGAGGGGGCGGTGCCTCGCTTCAGGAGCAGTTCTTC
CSARGGGASLQEQFF
>TRBJ2-3|TRBV29-1|TRBD2|.
TGCAGCGTTGAAGCCCACTGGGGGGCTAGCGGGAGGCGGTATACGCAGTATTTT
CSVEAHWGASGRRYTQYF
>TRBJ2-3|TRBV28|TRBD2|.
TGTGCCAGCCGGGAGGCGGCAGATACGCAGTATTTT
CASREAADTQYF
>TRBJ2-7|TRBV20-1|TRBD2|.
TGCAGTACCTTAGCGGCGGGAGGGCCCTCGAGGTTGGAGCAGTACTTC
CSTLAAGGPSRLEQYF
>TRBJ2-2|TRBV3-1|TRBD1|.
TGTGCCAGCAGCCAAGAACAGGGGGCCACCGGGGAGCTGTTTTTT
CASSQEQGATGELFF
>TRBJ2-3|TRBV5-1|.|few
TGTGCCAGCAGTTTTGGTGGGAGTCCGACAGATACGCAGTATTTT
CASSFGGSPTDTQYF
>TRBJ2-1|TRBV3-1|.|.
TGTGCCGGCAGCCAAGGAGAGGTCGCCCGGCAAAACCACAATGAGCAGTTCTTC
CAGSQGEVARQNHNEQFF
>TRBJ1-6|TRBV6-2/TRBV6-3|.|.
TGTGCCAGCAGTCCAGGGACGGTGCAAAATTCACCCCTCCACTTT
CASSPGTVQNSPLHF
>TRBJ2-4|TRBV6-6|TRBD1|.
TGTGCCAGCAGTTCCGGGACAGGGGGATTGGTACCAAACATTCAGTACTTC
CASSSGTGGLVPNIQYF
>TRBJ2-5|TRBV18|.|.
TGTGCCAGCTCACGGTCTTCAAACGGGGTTAATGAGCAGTACTTC
CASSRSSNGVNEQYF
>TRBJ2-3|TRBV29-1|TRBD2|.
TGCAGCGTTGAAGGGGGGTCGTTGCGGGAGTTTCCCACAGATACGCAGTATTTT
CSVEGGSLREFPTDTQYF
>TRBJ2-5|TRBV5-1|TRBD1|.
TGCGCCAGCAGCTCCCTCGGGACAGGGAAAGAGACCCAGTACTTC
CASSSLGTGKETQYF
>TRBJ2-1|TRBV9|.|.
TGTGCCAGCAGCGTAGTTTCTAGCACTGACAATGAGCAGTTCTTC
CASSVVSSTDNEQFF
>TRBJ2-7|TRBV27|.|.
TGTGCCAGCAGTTTATCCCGGGACGGCGAGCAGTACTTC
CASSLSRDGEQYF
>TRBJ2-1|TRBV29-1|.|.
TGCAGCGTTGTACTCTCGGGTAGAGGGGTAGCCTACAATGAGCAGTTCTTC
CSVVLSGRGVAYNEQFF
>TRBJ2-7|TRBV12-3/TRBV12-4|.|.
TGTGCCAGCAGCTATGACGGACCAACTTACGAGCAGTACTTC
CASSYDGPTYEQYF
>TRBJ2-1|TRBV10-1|.|few
TGCGCCAGCGGGGCCACGGGGATCAATGAGCAGTTCTTC
CASGATGINEQFF
>TRBJ1-2|TRBV6-5|.|.
TGTGCCAGCAGACCGGACACCGGCAGGGGCTACACCTTC
CASRPDTGRGYTF
>TRBJ2-6|TRBV12-3/TRBV12-4|.|.
TGTGCCAGCAGTTTAGGGAGGGGGTACGGGGCCAACGTCCTGACTTTC
CASSLGRGYGANVLTF
>TRBJ1-5|TRBV20-1|TRBD1|few
TGCAGTGCTGTCAACAGGGGTCGTAATCAGCCCCAGCATTTT
CSAVNRGRNQPQHF
>TRBJ1-5|TRBV6-6|.|.
TGTGCCAGCAGTTACTCAGGGGGGACCAATCAGCCCCAGCATTTT
CASSYSGGTNQPQHF
>TRBJ2-3|TRBV5-1|TRBD2|.
TGCGCCAGCAGCGCCCTGAGCGGGAGGGCGACAGATACGCAGTATTTT
CASSALSGRATDTQYF
>TRBJ2-1|TRBV9|.|.
TGTGCCAGCAGCGCAGCGTTCAGGTACAATGAGCAGTTCTTC
CASSAAFRYNEQFF
>TRBJ2-1|TRBV20-1|.|.
TGCAGTGCTAGACTCCAGAAACTCAGCTCCTACAATGAGCAGTTCTTC
CSARLQKLSSYNEQFF
>TRBJ2-7|TRBV20-1|TRBD2|.
TGCAGTGCCTCTCGCCGGACTAGCGGGATCAACGAGCAGTACTTC
CSASRRTSGINEQYF